This T cell receptor (beta chain) was obtained from a study of blood T cell repertoires in COVID-19. At the level of the study: Researchers got acute and convalescent COVID-19 samples from the United States, Italy and Spain.

Germline V gives CDR1 MGHRA, CDR2 YSYEKL. CDR3 length: 14 residues. Data came from immunoSEQ multiplex PCR; TCRdb stores just in-frame clones and leaves some out. The sample holds approximately 130,000 clones, roughly 86% seen once. In the case of this clone: Germline and junction disagree at one end, which may indicate a read error.

V gene TRBV4-1 combines with J gene TRBJ1-2, with TRBD1 matching 7 bases. Specimen: peripheral blood. The clonotype comes from a human donor in a cohort sampled during active COVID-19. Written as DNA, the CDR3 is TGCGCCAGCAGCCAAGAGGGGACAGACTACGGCTACACCTTC. Its translation is CASSQEGTDYGYTF.